This T cell receptor (beta chain) was profiled in a study of blood T cell repertoires in COVID-19. CDR1 MDHEN and CDR2 SYDVKM come from the germline V gene. CDR3 length: 16 residues. Unmatched junction bases numbered 15, after V lost 7 bases and J lost 4 bases. Repertoires were generated with immunoSEQ multiplex PCR, while TCRdb's copy carries only in-frame clones and drops some. This table has 110,000 to 150,000 clones, 85% appearing once. The origin of this receptor is a man in his forties or fifties with acute or convalescent COVID-19. The sample comprised peripheral blood. This rearrangement joins TRBV28 to TRBJ1-2; 7 nucleotides align to TRBD1. This CDR3 is CASNLGGTATFYGYTF. The CDR3 nucleotides read TGTGCCAGCAACCTAGGCGGGACAGCTACCTTCTATGGCTACACCTTC.